This record concerns one T cell receptor (beta chain) sequence. The record originates from a study of tumor-infiltrating lymphocytes in oesophageal squamous cell carcinoma. The CDR3 spans 15 residues. V was pared by 5 bases and J by 7 bases, with 11 bases of the junction left unmatched. Looked up from germline, CDR1 is SGHTA and CDR2 is FQGTGA. Each CDR3 protein gets one entry after TCRdb re-called the PCR reads with MiXCR. The sample lists some 16,000 distinct CDR3 sequences; approximately 46% were seen once. The chain joins TRBV7-3 to TRBJ2-1, with TRBD2 matching over 7 bases. This sequence was found in a male donor with esophageal squamous cell carcinoma. The sequencing sample was made of esophageal tumor tissue. The CDR3 sequence: CASSRWAGEGNEQFF. The CDR3 DNA reads as TGTGCCAGCAGCCGGTGGGCGGGAGAGGGAAATGAGCAGTTCTTC.